These T cell receptor beta chains were read from a single sample in a study of identical twins. MiXCR, run by TCRdb on the 5' RACE reads, gives a single entry per CDR3 protein. The sample has some 710,000 distinct CDR3 sequences, roughly 6% seen once. The sample comprised naive T cells sorted from blood. These receptors originate from a man aged 18 to 29 in good health. Both conserved end residues are part of each CDR3. D genes are given only for firm matches.

d_call v_call cdr3_aa
NA TRBV4-2 CASSQGEVGAGETQYF
NA TRBV24-1 CATSDATEKETQYF
TRBD2 TRBV12-3/TRBV12-4 CASSTGTSGRIRQETQYF
NA TRBV2 CASKGDVVTEAFF
TRBD2 TRBV9 CASSVGGTSNHEQYF
TRBD2 TRBV24-1 CATSPSPGRGTSGRNEQFF
TRBD1 TRBV15 CATSNYRGTGELFF
NA TRBV3-1 CASSHSWGQSNQPQHF
NA TRBV4-1 CASSQEGVRSQETQYF
TRBD1 TRBV5-1 CASTYRGTNTGELFF
TRBD1 TRBV5-1 CASSLFRGQGKSEAFF
TRBD1 TRBV29-1 CSVVGRGDTEAFF
TRBD2 TRBV20-1 CSARDLPLAGGWDTQYF
NA TRBV28 CASIPGTRGVEQYF
TRBD2 TRBV4-3 CASSQDREGLWEQFF
TRBD2 TRBV12-3/TRBV12-4 CASSQTATSGTSF
NA TRBV20-1 CSARMVGELFF
NA TRBV6-1 CASSVAASTDTQYF
TRBD1 TRBV9 CASSAPRDRESYGYTF
NA TRBV12-3/TRBV12-4 CASSSVSWPQHF
NA TRBV20-1 CSGAGLSYNEQFF
TRBD1 TRBV6-5 CASSSGTGRQETQYF
TRBD1 TRBV11-2 CASSFPGTGGFRSNEQFF
NA TRBV30 CAWSGVAKNIQYF
NA TRBV7-2 CASSLLDSLTTDTQYF
NA TRBV29-1 CSVANTGELFF
NA TRBV20-1 CSARDFARPYNEQFF
NA TRBV29-1 CSVEGRAYNEQFF
NA TRBV29-1 CSVVSERGTIYF
TRBD1 TRBV6-1 CASRDKTGSNSPLHF
NA TRBV7-7 CASSLAILETQYF
NA TRBV2 CASSATVADTQYF
NA TRBV9 CASSVTPSGQETQYF
TRBD1 TRBV2 CASSGQQGANYGYTF
TRBD1 TRBV10-1 CASSAGQVTDTQYF
TRBD2 TRBV9 CASSTSGRANEQFF
TRBD1 TRBV5-1 CASSLAGSGQGLDIQYF
NA TRBV5-1 CASRAWESTNYGYTF
TRBD2 TRBV19 CASRASGRADTQYF
TRBD1 TRBV6-1 CASSHDRGTNIQYF
TRBD1 TRBV27 CASSSDTGVPTDTQYF
NA TRBV18 CASSPTGWDEQFF
NA TRBV20-1 CSASRGKTQYF
NA TRBV12-3/TRBV12-4 CASSPRVHNQPQHF
TRBD2 TRBV30 CAPARGRGDF
NA TRBV7-6 CASSPGSAGDYGYTF
TRBD2 TRBV7-2 CASSLDLAGADTQYF
NA TRBV3-1 CASSQTGTHFYNEQFF
NA TRBV7-9 CASSFESANTGELFF
TRBD1 TRBV5-1 CASSSQPTGTYEQYF
NA TRBV6-1 CASSEGPNTDTQYF
TRBD2 TRBV12-3/TRBV12-4 CASRIGLAGAETQYF
TRBD2 TRBV7-9 CASSGRLAEGLYNEQFF
NA TRBV12-3/TRBV12-4 CASRPGLLWDTQYF
TRBD1 TRBV7-6 CASSPRGQGVGNEQFF
NA TRBV7-3 CATVENEQFF
NA TRBV24-1 CATSDPEGGGGEQFF
NA TRBV19 CASSIYRDNEQFF
TRBD1 TRBV20-1 CSARVAGTGGNTQYF